This entry is about one T cell receptor (beta chain). Its antigen is not known. This entry belongs to a study of Ad26.COV2.S vaccination and SARS-CoV-2 variants. As for the study in general: The authors gave Ad26.COV2.S intramuscularly, either once or twice 56 days apart. Study-wide points: Compared with placebo recipients, vaccine recipients had higher spike-specific TCR breadth. Comparable non-spike TCR breadth was observed in vaccine and placebo recipients.

As for treatment: around 19 received Ad26.COV2.S at low or high dose, single or two shots; several received placebo; per-sample allocation not given. Sample collection was performed on day 63 after the first vaccine or placebo injection. V was clipped by 2 bases and J by 7 bases, with 12 bases between them. Germline lookup yields CDR1 MNHEY and CDR2 SMNVEV (reference sequence). This CDR3 contains 14 residues. The repertoire was sequenced with immunoSEQ multiplex PCR; TCRdb's copy has only in-frame clones and lacks some. The sample has some 420,000 clones, roughly 90% seen once; the top ten hold approximately 4%.

The source of this sequence is a person between 18 and 65 years old who received the Ad26.COV2.S COVID-19 vaccine or a placebo. The input for sequencing was peripheral blood, taken in a trial of Ad26.COV2.S vaccine versus placebo. The chain employs TRBV27 and TRBJ2-1; TRBD1 or TRBD2 may be the D gene (5 bases each). CDR3 coding DNA: TGTGCCAGCAGTTTAGGGGGTCGTGGTAATGAGCAGTTCTTC. Its protein product is CASSLGGRGNEQFF.